This TCR beta chain was identified in a study of blood T cell repertoires in COVID-19. Original handling: Cell counts per sample came from amplifying reference gene primers. Clones were sequenced by immunoSEQ multiplex PCR, and TCRdb holds only the in-frame ones, with some missing. The DNA was the basis for D and trimming; V, J and clone size are from that table. In the table there are 250,000 to 300,000 clones, about 88% of which are singletons. The TCR was taken from a man aged 18-30 years with active or convalescent COVID-19. Sequences were obtained from peripheral blood.

CDR3 in amino acids: CASIQGVGAFF. For the CDR3, the DNA is TGTGCCAGCATCCAGGGGGTCGGGGCTTTCTTT. This chain uses TRBV28 with TRBJ1-1, with 7 bases that match TRBD1. Germline CDR1 reads MDHEN; CDR2 reads SYDVKM. V dropped 7 bases and J dropped 11; count of bases not matched to a gene: 7. The CDR3 has 11 amino acids.